This T cell receptor beta chain appears in the sequencing data of a study of blood T cell repertoires in COVID-19. Across the study: The United States, Italy and Spain were the sources of the acute and convalescent COVID-19 samples.

Sequencing used immunoSEQ multiplex PCR; TCRdb keeps in-frame clones, though not all of them. This sample yields about 310,000 clones, of which about 90% are seen a single time; approximately 0.98% belongs to the top ten. V gave up 6 bases and J gave up 6 bases, with 11 bases separating them. Per the germline V gene, CDR1 is MDHEN and CDR2 is SYDVKM. This CDR3 spans 12 amino acids. The sample was peripheral blood. This receptor was obtained from a woman aged 40 to 49 with COVID-19, enrolled during active disease. V usage is TRBV28 and J usage is TRBJ1-2; possibly TRBD1 for D (6 bases). The chain's CDR3 is CASRHNRDGYTF. The CDR3 DNA follows: TGTGCCAGCAGGCATAACAGGGATGGCTACACCTTC.